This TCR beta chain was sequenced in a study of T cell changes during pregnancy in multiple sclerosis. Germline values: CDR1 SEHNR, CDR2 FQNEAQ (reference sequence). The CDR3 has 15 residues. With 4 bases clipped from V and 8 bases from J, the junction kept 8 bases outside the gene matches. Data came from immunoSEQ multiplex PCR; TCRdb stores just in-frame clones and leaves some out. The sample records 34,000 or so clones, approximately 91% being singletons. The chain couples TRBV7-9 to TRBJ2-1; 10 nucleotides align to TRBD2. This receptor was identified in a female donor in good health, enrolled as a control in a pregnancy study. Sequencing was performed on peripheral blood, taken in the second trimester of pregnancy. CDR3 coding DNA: TGTGCCAGCAGCTCAGGGACTAGCGCTCCGGATGAGCAGTTCTTC. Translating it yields CASSSGTSAPDEQFF.